This T cell receptor (beta chain) was recovered during a study of identical twins. This clonotype has only a few counts. The CDR3 has 11 amino acids. Trimming pared 3 bases from V and 6 bases from J, leaving 7 bases between. Per the germline V gene, CDR1 is DFQATT and CDR2 is SNEGSKA (reference sequence). Healthy Caucasians provided all donations. TCRdb redid the calling of the 5' RACE reads with MiXCR, one entry per CDR3 protein. The data contain 240,000 or so distinct CDR3 sequences, 10% to 15% of them singletons. This same sample was also taken into another study, of yellow fever vaccine responses in identical twins.

Sequenced: memory (CD45RO+) T cells sorted from blood. This clonotype was sampled from a woman aged 18-29 years in good health. The V gene is TRBV20-1, the J gene TRBJ2-3; D is ambiguous. The CDR3 sequence: CSASVPDTQYF. CDR3 DNA: TGCAGTGCTAGTGTACCGGATACGCAGTATTTT.